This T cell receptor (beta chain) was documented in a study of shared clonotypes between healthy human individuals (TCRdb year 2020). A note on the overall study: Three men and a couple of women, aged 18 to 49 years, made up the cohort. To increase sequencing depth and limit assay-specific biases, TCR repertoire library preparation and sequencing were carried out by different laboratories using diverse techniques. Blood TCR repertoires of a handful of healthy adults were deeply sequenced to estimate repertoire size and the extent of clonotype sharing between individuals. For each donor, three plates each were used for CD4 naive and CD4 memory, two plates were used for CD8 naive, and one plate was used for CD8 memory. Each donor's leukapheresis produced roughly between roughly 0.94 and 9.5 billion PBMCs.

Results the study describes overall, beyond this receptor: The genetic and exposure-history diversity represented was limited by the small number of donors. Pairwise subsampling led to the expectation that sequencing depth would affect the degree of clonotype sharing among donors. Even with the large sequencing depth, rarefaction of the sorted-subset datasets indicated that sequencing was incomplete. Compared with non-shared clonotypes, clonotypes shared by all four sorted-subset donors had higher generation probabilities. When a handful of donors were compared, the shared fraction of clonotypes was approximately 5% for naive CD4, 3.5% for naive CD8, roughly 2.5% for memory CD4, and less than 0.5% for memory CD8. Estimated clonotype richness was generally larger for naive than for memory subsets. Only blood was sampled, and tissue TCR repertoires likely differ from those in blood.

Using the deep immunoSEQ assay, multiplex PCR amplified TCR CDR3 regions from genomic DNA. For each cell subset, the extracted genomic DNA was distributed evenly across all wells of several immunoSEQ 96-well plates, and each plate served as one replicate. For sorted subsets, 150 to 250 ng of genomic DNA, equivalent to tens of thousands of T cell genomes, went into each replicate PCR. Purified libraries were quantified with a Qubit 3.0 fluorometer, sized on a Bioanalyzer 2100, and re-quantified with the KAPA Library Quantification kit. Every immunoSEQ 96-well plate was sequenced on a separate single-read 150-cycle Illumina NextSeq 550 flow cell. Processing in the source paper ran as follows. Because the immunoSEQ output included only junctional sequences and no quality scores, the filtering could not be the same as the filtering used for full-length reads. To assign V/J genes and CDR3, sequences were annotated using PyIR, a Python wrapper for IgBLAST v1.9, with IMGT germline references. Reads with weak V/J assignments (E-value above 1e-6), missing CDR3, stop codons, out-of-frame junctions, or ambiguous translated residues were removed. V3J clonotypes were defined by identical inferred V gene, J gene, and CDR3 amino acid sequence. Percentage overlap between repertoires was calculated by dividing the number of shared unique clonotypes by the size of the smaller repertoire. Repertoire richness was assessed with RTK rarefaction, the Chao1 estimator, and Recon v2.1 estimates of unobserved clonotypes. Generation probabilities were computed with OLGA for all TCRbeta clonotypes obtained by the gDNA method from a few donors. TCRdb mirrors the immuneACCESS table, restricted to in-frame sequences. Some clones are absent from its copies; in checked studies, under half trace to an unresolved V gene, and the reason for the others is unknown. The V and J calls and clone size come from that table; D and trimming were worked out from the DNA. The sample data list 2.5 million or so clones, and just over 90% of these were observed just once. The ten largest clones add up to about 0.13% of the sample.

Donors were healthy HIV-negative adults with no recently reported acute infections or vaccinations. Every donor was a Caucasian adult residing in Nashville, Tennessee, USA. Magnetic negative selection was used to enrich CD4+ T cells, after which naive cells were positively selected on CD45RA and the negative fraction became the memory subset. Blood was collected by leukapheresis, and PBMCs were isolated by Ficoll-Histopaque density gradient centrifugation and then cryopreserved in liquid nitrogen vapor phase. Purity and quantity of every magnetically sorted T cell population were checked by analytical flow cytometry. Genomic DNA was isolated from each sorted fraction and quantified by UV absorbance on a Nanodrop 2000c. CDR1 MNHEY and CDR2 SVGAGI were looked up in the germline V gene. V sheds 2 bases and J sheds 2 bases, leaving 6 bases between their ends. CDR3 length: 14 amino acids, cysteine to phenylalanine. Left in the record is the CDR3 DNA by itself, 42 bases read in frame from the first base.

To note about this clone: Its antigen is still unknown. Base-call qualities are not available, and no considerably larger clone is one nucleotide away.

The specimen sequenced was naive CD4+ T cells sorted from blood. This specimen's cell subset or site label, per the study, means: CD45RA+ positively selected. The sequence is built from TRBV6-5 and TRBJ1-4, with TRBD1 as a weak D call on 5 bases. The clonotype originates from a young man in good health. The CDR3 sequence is CASSYRDTNEKLFF. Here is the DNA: TGTGCCAGCAGTTACCGGGACACTAATGAAAAACTGTTTTTT.